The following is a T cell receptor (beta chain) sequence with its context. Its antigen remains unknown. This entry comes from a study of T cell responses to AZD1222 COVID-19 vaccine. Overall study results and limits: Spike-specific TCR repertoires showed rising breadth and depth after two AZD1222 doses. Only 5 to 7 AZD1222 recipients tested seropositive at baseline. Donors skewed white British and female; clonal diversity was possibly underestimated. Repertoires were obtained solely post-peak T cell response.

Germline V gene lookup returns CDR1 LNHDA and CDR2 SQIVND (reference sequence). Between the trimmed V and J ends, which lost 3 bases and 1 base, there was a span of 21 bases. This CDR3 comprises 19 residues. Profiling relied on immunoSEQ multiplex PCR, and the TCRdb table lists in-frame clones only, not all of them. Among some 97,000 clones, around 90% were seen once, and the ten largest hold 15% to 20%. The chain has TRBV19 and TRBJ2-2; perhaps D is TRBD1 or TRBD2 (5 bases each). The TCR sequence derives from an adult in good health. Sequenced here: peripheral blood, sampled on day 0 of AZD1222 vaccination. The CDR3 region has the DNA TGTGCCAGTAGTATGGCGGGTCAGGACAATTCGTGGAACACCGGGGAGCTGTTTTTT. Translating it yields CASSMAGQDNSWNTGELFF.